This is a list of T cell receptor beta chains from one sample in a study of shared clonotypes between healthy human individuals. Profiling relied on immunoSEQ multiplex PCR, and the TCRdb table lists in-frame clones only, not all of them. The sample contains roughly 2.1 million clones, just over 90% of which appear only once. The sequenced sample was naive CD8+ T cells from PBMCs. The source of these receptors is a young man in good health. Some clones in this sample may be carry-over from other donors' samples. CDR3s include the opening cysteine and the closing phenylalanine or tryptophan. A D gene is named only where the DNA matches it firmly. For some rows the clone size is stated as once, few or many, or as a class when expanded; others skip it.

d_gene	abundance	v_gene	j_gene	CDR3nt	CDR3aa
.	.	TRBV27	TRBJ2-5	TGTGCCAGCAGTTTATCTCGGGGATCGGGCGAGACCCAGTACTTC	CASSLSRGSGETQYF
.	once	TRBV30	TRBJ1-2	TGTGCCTGGAGTGTAATCAGCTCCTATGGCTACACCTTC	CAWSVISSYGYTF
.	.	TRBV27	TRBJ2-3	TGTGCCAGCAGTTTGGACTATACGCAGTATTTT	CASSLDYTQYF
.	.	TRBV29-1	TRBJ2-3	TGCAGCGTTTCGGGAACGCGGGTTACAGATACGCAGTATTTT	CSVSGTRVTDTQYF
.	.	TRBV6-6	TRBJ2-7	TGTGCCAGCAGTTACTCAGGTTTAGTGGACGAGCAGTACTTC	CASSYSGLVDEQYF
.	.	TRBV5-6	TRBJ2-7	TGTGCCAGCAGCTTCATCCCCGAACCCCGTTACGAGCAGTACTTC	CASSFIPEPRYEQYF
.	.	TRBV2	TRBJ2-7	TGTGCCAGCATTGACCCCCTCATGAACGAGCAGTACTTC	CASIDPLMNEQYF
TRBD1	.	TRBV19	TRBJ2-7	TGTGCCAGTAGTATACGGCCGAACGGACAGGTTGGCTCCTACGAGCAGTACTTC	CASSIRPNGQVGSYEQYF
TRBD2	.	TRBV5-6	TRBJ2-7	TGTGCCAGCAGCTTGGGGGCTAGTAGCGGGGAATTGAACGAGCAGTACTTC	CASSLGASSGELNEQYF
.	.	TRBV28	TRBJ1-2	TGTGCCAGCAGTTTTTTTAGGGGGGTTAACTATGGCTACACCTTC	CASSFFRGVNYGYTF
TRBD2	.	TRBV7-9	TRBJ2-1	TGTGCCAGCTCCCCGAAGGGACTAGCGAAAGTAATGGGGAATGAGCAGTTCTTC	CASSPKGLAKVMGNEQFF
TRBD2	.	TRBV27	TRBJ2-7	TGTGCCAGCGGGAGGGACTACGAGCAGTACTTC	CASGRDYEQYF
.	.	TRBV9	TRBJ1-2	TGTGCCAGCAGCGTGACAGAGAACTATGGCTACACCTTC	CASSVTENYGYTF
.	.	TRBV7-9	TRBJ1-5	TGTGCCAGCAGCTTAGGGCCAGGGAGCAATCAGCCCCAGCATTTT	CASSLGPGSNQPQHF
.	.	TRBV9	TRBJ2-1	TGTGCCAGCAGCTCAGGCCCGGGCCGCGATGAGCAGTTCTTC	CASSSGPGRDEQFF
.	.	TRBV7-2	TRBJ2-3	TGTGCCAGCAGCTTAGTTTCGGGGCCCACAGATACGCAGTATTTT	CASSLVSGPTDTQYF
TRBD1	.	TRBV5-1	TRBJ2-7	TGCGCCAGCAGCTTGACAACATCCGGACAGGGTGGCGAGCAGTACTTC	CASSLTTSGQGGEQYF
.	.	TRBV4-1	TRBJ2-1	TGCGCCAGCAGCCCCAGGCAAAGGGACTCCTACAATGAGCAGTTCTTC	CASSPRQRDSYNEQFF
.	.	TRBV7-8	TRBJ1-1	TGTGCCAGCAGCTTAATGACGGGCAGAAGGGCAGAAGCTTTCTTT	CASSLMTGRRAEAFF
.	.	TRBV5-1	TRBJ2-1	TGCGCCAGCAGCTTGGCTGGAGGATCCAAGGGGTTCTTC	CASSLAGGSKGFF
.	few	TRBV4-2	TRBJ1-1	TGTGCCAGCAGCCAAGACCGGACAGCGAACACTGAAGCTTTCTTT	CASSQDRTANTEAFF
.	.	TRBV19	TRBJ2-1	TGTGCCAGTAGTACCTACCCCTGGAATACTGAGCAGTTCTTC	CASSTYPWNTEQFF
.	.	TRBV27	TRBJ2-1	TGTGCCAGCAGTTTGGGGCCAGGGGCTTTCAATGAGCAGTTCTTC	CASSLGPGAFNEQFF
TRBD1	.	TRBV27	TRBJ2-7	TGTGCCAGCAGTAAAAGGACAGGGGGTCTGGACGAGCAGTACTTC	CASSKRTGGLDEQYF
.	.	TRBV9	TRBJ1-2	TGTGCCAGCAGCGTGGGGACTGACGATGGCTACACCTTC	CASSVGTDDGYTF
.	.	TRBV13	TRBJ2-6	TGTGCCAGCAGCACCCGGGGAACTGGGGCCAACGTCCTGACTTTC	CASSTRGTGANVLTF
.	.	TRBV27	TRBJ2-7	TGTGCCAGCACCCCATCTTGGGGCCCTAGCTCCTACGAGCAGTACTTC	CASTPSWGPSSYEQYF
.	once	TRBV28	TRBJ1-2	TGTGCCAGCAGATTCCCCGGGACCGCCTATGGCTACACCTTC	CASRFPGTAYGYTF
.	.	TRBV13	TRBJ2-7	TGTGCCAGCAGTCTTAGCGTGAGGGACTACGAGCAGTACTTC	CASSLSVRDYEQYF
TRBD2	.	TRBV9	TRBJ2-2	TGTGCCAGCAGCGTACTAGCGGGAGGCCGGAACACCGGGGAGCTGTTTTTT	CASSVLAGGRNTGELFF
.	.	TRBV19	TRBJ2-4	TGTGCCAGTAGTGCCGTTTCGGGGGCCAAAAACATTCAGTACTTC	CASSAVSGAKNIQYF
TRBD2	.	TRBV11-2	TRBJ2-7	TGTGCCAGCAGCTTTGATAGCGGGACATCCTACGAGCAGTACTTC	CASSFDSGTSYEQYF
.	.	TRBV28	TRBJ2-5	TGTGCCAGCCGTCGATTAAGTAGAAACCAAGAGACCCAGTACTTC	CASRRLSRNQETQYF
.	once	TRBV11-2	TRBJ2-5	TGTGCCAGCAGCTTAGAAGTGTCGGGCAGACGCCAGGAGACCCAGTACTTC	CASSLEVSGRRQETQYF
.	.	TRBV28	TRBJ1-1	TGTGCCAGCAGTTTAGGGGGGGAGGACACTGAAGCTTTCTTT	CASSLGGEDTEAFF
TRBD2	.	TRBV14	TRBJ2-2	TGTGCCAGCAGCCAAGGGCTAGCGGGACTGAACACCGGGGAGCTGTTTTTT	CASSQGLAGLNTGELFF
.	.	TRBV30	TRBJ1-1	TGTGCCTGGAGTTTCGGGGTTGAGGGCACTGAAGCTTTCTTT	CAWSFGVEGTEAFF
TRBD1	.	TRBV7-6	TRBJ1-5	TGTGCCAGCAGCTTAAGGGCAGGGGGGGTGGTGGGTCAGCCCCAGCATTTT	CASSLRAGGVVGQPQHF
.	.	TRBV6-1	TRBJ2-4	TGTGCCAGCAGCGGTAATGCCAAAAACATTCAGTACTTC	CASSGNAKNIQYF
TRBD2	.	TRBV6-5	TRBJ2-7	TGTGCCAGCAGCGCGGGAGCTAGACCCTACGAGCAGTACTTC	CASSAGARPYEQYF
.	.	TRBV19	TRBJ1-1	TGTGCCAGTTGGGACCGGGGGAGCCCTGAAGCTTTCTTT	CASWDRGSPEAFF
.	.	TRBV19	TRBJ1-4	TGTGCCAGTAGTGGCTATGGGGCGAATGAAAAACTGTTTTTT	CASSGYGANEKLFF
.	.	TRBV5-1	TRBJ1-2	TGCGCCAGCAGCCCGGCGGGGACCGGCTACACCTTC	CASSPAGTGYTF
TRBD2	.	TRBV11-2	TRBJ2-4	TGTGCCAGCAGCTTTGCGGGAGCGCACCCAAACATTCAGTACTTC	CASSFAGAHPNIQYF
TRBD1	.	TRBV7-9	TRBJ2-6	TGTGCCAGCAGCTTAGCACCAAGACAGGGGAACGTCCTGACTTTC	CASSLAPRQGNVLTF
.	.	TRBV27	TRBJ2-7	TGTGCCAGCAGTCGAGACCCCCATTTATACGAGCAGTACTTC	CASSRDPHLYEQYF
.	.	TRBV28	TRBJ2-4	TGTGCCAGCAGCTCTGCGGAAGGTGCGACCAAAAACATTCAGTACTTC	CASSSAEGATKNIQYF
.	.	TRBV14	TRBJ2-7	TGTGCCAGCAGCCAAGATATTCGGGACCCGGAGCTCGAGCAGTACTTC	CASSQDIRDPELEQYF
.	.	TRBV7-9	TRBJ2-1	TGTGCCAGCAAGGGCAATGAGCAGTTCTTC	CASKGNEQFF
.	.	TRBV6-1	TRBJ2-7	TGTGCCAGCTCGGACTTCGAGGACGAGCAGTACTTC	CASSDFEDEQYF
.	.	TRBV9	TRBJ2-6	TGTGCCAGCAGCGTAGATGCGGTTTCTGGGGCCAACGTCCTGACTTTC	CASSVDAVSGANVLTF